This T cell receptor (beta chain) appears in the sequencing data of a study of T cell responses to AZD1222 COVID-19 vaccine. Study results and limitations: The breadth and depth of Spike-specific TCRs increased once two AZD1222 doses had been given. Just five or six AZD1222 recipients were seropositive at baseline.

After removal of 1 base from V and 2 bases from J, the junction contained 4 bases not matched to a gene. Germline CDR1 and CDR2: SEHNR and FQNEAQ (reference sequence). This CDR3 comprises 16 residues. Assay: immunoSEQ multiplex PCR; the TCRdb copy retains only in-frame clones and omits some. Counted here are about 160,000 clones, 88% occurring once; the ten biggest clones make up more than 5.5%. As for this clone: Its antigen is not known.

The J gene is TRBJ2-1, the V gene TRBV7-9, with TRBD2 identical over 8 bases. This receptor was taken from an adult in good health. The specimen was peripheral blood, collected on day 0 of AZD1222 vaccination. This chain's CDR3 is CASSLGAGEAYNEQFF. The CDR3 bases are TGTGCCAGCAGCTTAGGAGCGGGAGAGGCCTACAATGAGCAGTTCTTC.